Reported below is one TCR beta chain. The target antigen is unknown. Germline trimming cut 6 bases from V and 7 bases from J; bases unmatched to any gene: 7. The CDR3 sequence is 13 residues long. Germline V gene sequence: CDR1 DFQATT, CDR2 SNEGSKA (reference sequence). The record originates from a study of blood T cells in healthy people across ages. Study-level points and caveats: The donors' CMV status was not determined, possibly confounding changes in expanded clonotypes. Long-lived donors had more naive CD4+ cells and higher diversity than aged donors.

Every donor provided 9.5 to 10 milliliters of peripheral blood. A second PCR of roughly 7 to 11 cycles used a sample-barcoded 5' primer and a J-beta primer mix. Sequencing of every sample gave 2.5 million or more CDR3-containing paired-end reads. One entry per CDR3 protein results from TCRdb running MiXCR on the 5' RACE reads. The table shows approximately 1.5 million distinct CDR3 sequences, with roughly 43% occurring only once. V gene TRBV20-1 combines with J gene TRBJ1-2, with 11 bases matching TRBD1. The receptor's source is a young woman in good health. The sequenced material came from blood. The CDR3 DNA reads as TGCAGTGCCCCAGGACAGGGGGCTGCTGGCTACACCTTC. Protein: CSAPGQGAAGYTF.